This T cell receptor beta chain was retrieved from a study of T cell changes during pregnancy in multiple sclerosis. Germline assignment: CDR1 SGHVS and CDR2 FNYEAQ. The length of the CDR3 is 19 residues. Unmatched junction bases numbered 15, after V lost 1 base and J lost 6 bases. Clones were sequenced by immunoSEQ multiplex PCR, and TCRdb holds only the in-frame ones, with some missing. The data show about 58,000 clones, 93% seen once. The chain couples TRBV7-6 to TRBJ2-1; 10 nucleotides agree with TRBD1. The sample in question was CD8+ T cells from peripheral blood mononuclear cells, obtained in the second trimester of pregnancy. This TCR was sampled from a female donor with multiple sclerosis, enrolled in a pregnancy study. CDR3 in amino acids: CASSLGWGFVGQGVNEQFF. In nucleotides, the CDR3 is TGTGCCAGCAGCTTAGGATGGGGGTTTGTCGGACAGGGGGTCAATGAGCAGTTCTTC.